A single sample gave rise to the 14 T cell receptor beta chains below, sequenced in a study of T cells in Graves' hyperthyroidism and ophthalmopathy. The CDR3 regions of TCR beta were amplified from RNA transcripts. The HTBI primer set served for first-round RT-PCR of the TCR CDR3. A single record per CDR3 protein comes from TCRdb applying MiXCR to the multiplex PCR reads. The sample carries about 520,000 distinct CDR3 sequences, roughly a quarter recorded once. The sequenced material came from blood. The receptors derive from a woman under 40 with Graves' ophthalmopathy.

The chain employs TRBV28 and TRBJ2-7, with D possibly being TRBD1 (6 bases). V was trimmed by 6 bases and J by 2 bases, leaving 20 bases between them. In germline, CDR1 is MDHEN, CDR2 SYDVKM. This CDR3 is built from 16 residues. The CDR3 DNA reads TGTGCCAGCAGCTCCGGGACATTAATTGGCACCTACGAGCAGTACTTC. It specifies CASSSGTLIGTYEQYF. The complete variable domain, with remaining parts taken from reference TRBV28 and TRBJ2-7, reads DVKVTQSSRYLVKRTGEKVFLECVQDMDHENMFWYRQDPGLGLRLIYFSYDVKMKEKGDIPEGYSVSREKKERFSLILESASTNQTSMYLCASSSGTLIGTYEQYFGPGTRLTVT.

J is TRBJ1-2 and V is TRBV12-3 or TRBV12-4; D is uncertain. Trimming took off 10 bases at V and 0 bases at J, with 6 bases between the two ends. The CDR3 covers 11 residues. The CDR3 loop reads CAIATNYGYTF. The CDR3 nucleotides read TGTGCCATCGCAACTAACTATGGCTACACCTTC.

This clonotype has at least ten counts. The rearrangement joins TRBV29-1 to TRBJ2-5, with D possibly matching TRBD1 (5 bases). Per germline, CDR1 SQVTM and CDR2 ANQGSEA. V gave up 2 bases and J gave up 5 bases, with 9 bases separating them. This CDR3 spans 12 amino acids. CDR3 bases: TGCAGCGTTGAACAGGGAAGCGAGACCCAGTACTTC. Translation: CSVEQGSETQYF.

The chain is built from TRBV11-2 and TRBJ1-2; 12 bases align to TRBD1. CDR3 length: 17 amino acids. With V trimmed by 5 bases and J by 6 bases, 13 bases remained unmatched. Looked up from germline, CDR1 is SGHAT and CDR2 is FQNNGV. DNA of the CDR3: TGTGCCAGCAGCCCGGGCGGGACAGGGGGCGAAGTGAATGGCTACACCTTC. It translates to CASSPGGTGGEVNGYTF.

This clonotype was seen many times. This chain connects TRBV30 to TRBJ1-2; TRBD1 matches at 10 bases. Trimming cost V 5 bases and J 7 bases; bases outside gene matches: 4. Germline lookup yields CDR1 GTSNPN and CDR2 SVGIG (reference sequence). CDR3 length: 12 residues. The CDR3 DNA reads as TGTGCCTGGTTCCGGGACAGGGGTGGCTACACCTTC. This translates into CAWFRDRGGYTF.

This clonotype was picked up many times. The CDR3 region is CASSQEGTGSETQYF. CDR3 sequence (DNA): TGCGCCAGCAGCCAAGAGGGGACAGGGAGTGAGACCCAGTACTTC. The chain employs TRBV4-1 and TRBJ2-5; 9 bases map to TRBD1. Trimming took 0 bases from V and 5 from J; bases not matched to a gene: 4. This CDR3 spans 15 amino acids. Germline V gene sequence: CDR1 MGHRA, CDR2 YSYEKL.

A few counts support this clonotype. Written as DNA, the CDR3 is TGCAGAGGGGACAGGGATTTAGGCTACACCTTC. This sequence encodes CRGDRDLGYTF. V gene TRBV20-1 combines with J gene TRBJ1-2; 9 bases align to TRBD1. CDR1 and CDR2 from the germline V gene are DFQATT and SNEGSKA (reference sequence). This CDR3 contains 11 residues.

At least ten counts were recorded for this clonotype. This rearrangement joins TRBV6-5 to TRBJ1-2, with D perhaps TRBD1 (5 bases). The V end was cut by 9 bases, the J end by 3 bases, with 20 bases between. Germline CDR1 is MNHEY and CDR2 is SVGAGI. The CDR3 is 15 amino acids. The CDR3 loop is CASGRGWGTDYGYTF. Written as DNA, the CDR3 is TGTGCCAGTGGCCGAGGATGGGGGACGGACTATGGCTACACCTTC.

This clonotype has at least ten counts. J is TRBJ1-2 and V is TRBV3-1; D not certain. Trimming stripped 0 bases from V and 2 bases from J, with 7 bases between. There are 14 residues in the CDR3. In germline, CDR1 is LGHDT, CDR2 YNNKEL (reference sequence). CDR3 protein: CASSQDSRNYGYTF. CDR3 in DNA: TGTGCCAGCAGCCAAGATTCGAGGAACTATGGCTACACCTTC. Full variable domain (remainder filled in from reference TRBV3-1 and TRBJ1-2): DTAVSQTPKYLVTQMGNDKSIKCEQNLGHDTMYWYKQDSKKFLKIMFSYNNKELIINETVPNRFSPKSPDKAHLNLHINSLELGDSAVYFCASSQDSRNYGYTFGSGTRLTVV.

This clonotype was recorded at least ten times. The chain links TRBV29-1 to TRBJ1-1; D possibly corresponds to TRBD1 (6 bases). The CDR3 is 13 amino acids. Germline V CDR1 and CDR2: SQVTM, ANQGSEA. CDR3: CTGTGQKNTEAFF. The DNA of the CDR3 is TGCACCGGAACTGGACAGAAGAACACTGAAGCTTTCTTT.

In its sample, this clonotype was seen a few times. The V call is TRBV7-3, the J call TRBJ2-5, with 10 bases matching TRBD2. Germline loops: CDR1 SGHTA, CDR2 FQGTGA. V shed 4 bases, J shed 5 bases, and the junction held 16 bases outside the gene matches. The length of the CDR3 is 18 residues. The CDR3 sequence is CASSSNGGAAGGRETQYF. CDR3 nucleotides: TGTGCCAGCAGCTCAAACGGGGGCGCAGCGGGAGGGAGGGAGACCCAGTACTTC. Supplemented by reference TRBV7-3 and TRBJ2-5, the full variable domain reads GAGVSQTPSNKVTEKGKYVELRCDPISGHTALYWYRQSLGQGPEFLIYFQGTGAADDSGLPNDRFFAVRPEGSVSTLKIQRTERGDSAVYLCASSSNGGAAGGRETQYFGPGTRLLVL.

This clonotype has just one count. V and J are TRBV28 and TRBJ2-5, with 8 bases identical to TRBD2. The CDR3 contains 15 residues. V shed 6 bases and J 5 bases; nucleotides not matched to a gene: 11. CDR1 MDHEN and CDR2 SYDVKM come from the germline V gene. Here the CDR3 reads CASSPLAEGRETQYF. CDR3 sequence (DNA): TGTGCCAGCAGCCCACTAGCGGAGGGACGGGAGACCCAGTACTTC.

This clonotype was counted ten times or more. This rearrangement joins TRBV28 to TRBJ1-2; D is possibly TRBD1 (6 bases). Germline-derived CDR1 and CDR2 are MDHEN and SYDVKM. The CDR3 has 15 amino acids. V was cut by 3 bases and J by 4 bases, with 15 bases left in between. In DNA, the CDR3 is TGTGCCAGCAGTTTCTTACCGGGGGCGGGCTATGGCTACACCTTC. It codes for CASSFLPGAGYGYTF.

There are many counts of this clonotype. The chain is built from TRBV7-9 and TRBJ1-2; 7 bases fit TRBD1. This CDR3 is built from 14 residues. The germline CDR1 and CDR2 sequences are SEHNR and FQNEAQ (reference sequence). After removal of 1 base from V and 6 bases from J, the junction contained 5 bases not matched to a gene. DNA for the CDR3: TGTGCCAGCAGCTTAGTTGTCACAGGGGATGGCTACACCTTC. Translated: CASSLVVTGDGYTF. Together with reference TRBV7-9 and TRBJ1-2, the CDR3 gives the full variable domain: DTGVSQNPRHKITKRGQNVTFRCDPISEHNRLYWYRQTLGQGPEFLTYFQNEAQLEKSRLLSDRFSAERPKGSFSTLEIQRTEQGDSAMYLCASSLVVTGDGYTFGSGTRLTVV.